The 3 T cell receptor beta chains below were found in one sample sequenced in a study of radiotherapy plus CTLA-4 blockade in lung cancer. Generated by immunoSEQ multiplex PCR, the TCRdb table keeps only in-frame clones and is missing some. Seen here are about 43,000 clones, roughly two thirds observed once, and the top ten hold about 23%. The sequencing here drew on peripheral blood, taken from a patient treated with radiotherapy plus ipilimumab. These receptors all come from a human donor with non-small cell lung cancer who had a partial response to radiotherapy plus ipilimumab.

The genes are TRBV6-5 and TRBJ2-7, with D possibly being TRBD2 (6 bases). Germline V gene data show CDR1 as MNHEY and CDR2 as SVGAGI. V lost 5 bases and J lost 3, with 14 bases in between. CDR3 length: 14 residues. The CDR3 DNA reads as TGTGCCAGCAGTCCCGGGACTCAATTCTACGAGCAGTACTTC. The encoded protein is CASSPGTQFYEQYF.

CDR3 sequence: CASSLELTSKNYGYTF. DNA for the CDR3: TGTGCCAGCAGCTTGGAGTTAACTAGCAAAAACTATGGCTACACCTTC. The chain couples TRBV5-4 to TRBJ1-2, with D hard to call. Trimming took off 0 bases at V and 2 bases at J, with 14 bases between the two ends. Germline V gives CDR1 SGHNT, CDR2 YYREEE (reference sequence). The CDR3 covers 16 residues.

The chain carries TRBV9 and TRBJ2-5; a weak D match, TRBD2 (5 bases). V lost 5 bases to trimming and J lost 1 base, with 15 bases between them. CDR3 length: 15 residues. The germline gives CDR1 SGDLS, CDR2 YYNGEE. In DNA form, the CDR3 reads TGTGCCAGCAGTGCTAGTGGGAGCGTCCAAGAGACCCAGTACTTC. This encodes CASSASGSVQETQYF.